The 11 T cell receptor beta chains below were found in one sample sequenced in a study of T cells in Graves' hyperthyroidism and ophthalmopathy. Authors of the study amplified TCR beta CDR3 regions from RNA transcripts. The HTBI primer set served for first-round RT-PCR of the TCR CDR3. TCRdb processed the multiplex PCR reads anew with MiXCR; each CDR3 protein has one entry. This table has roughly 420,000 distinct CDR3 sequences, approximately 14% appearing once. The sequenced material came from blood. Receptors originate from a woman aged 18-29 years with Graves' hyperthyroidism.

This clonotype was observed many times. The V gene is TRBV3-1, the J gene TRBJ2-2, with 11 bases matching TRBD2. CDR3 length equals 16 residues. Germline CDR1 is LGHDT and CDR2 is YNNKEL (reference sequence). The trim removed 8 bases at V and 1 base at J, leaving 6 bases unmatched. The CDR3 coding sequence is TGTGCCAGCGGGCGAGGGACTAGCGGGAACACCGGGGAGCTGTTTTTT. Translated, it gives CASGRGTSGNTGELFF.

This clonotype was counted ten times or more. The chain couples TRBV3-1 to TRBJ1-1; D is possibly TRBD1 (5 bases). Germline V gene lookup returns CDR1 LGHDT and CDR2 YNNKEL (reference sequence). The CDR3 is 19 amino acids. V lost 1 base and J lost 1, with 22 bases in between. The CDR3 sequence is CASSQGVRRDGGTNTEAFF. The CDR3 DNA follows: TGTGCCAGCAGCCAAGGAGTCAGGCGCGACGGGGGAACGAACACTGAAGCTTTCTTT.

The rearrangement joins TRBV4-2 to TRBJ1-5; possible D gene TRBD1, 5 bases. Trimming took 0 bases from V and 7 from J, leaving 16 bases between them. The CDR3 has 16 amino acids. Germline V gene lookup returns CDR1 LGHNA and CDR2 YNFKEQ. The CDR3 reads CASSQDRWGVGQPQHF. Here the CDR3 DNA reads TGTGCCAGCAGCCAAGATAGGTGGGGGGTCGGACAGCCCCAGCATTTT.

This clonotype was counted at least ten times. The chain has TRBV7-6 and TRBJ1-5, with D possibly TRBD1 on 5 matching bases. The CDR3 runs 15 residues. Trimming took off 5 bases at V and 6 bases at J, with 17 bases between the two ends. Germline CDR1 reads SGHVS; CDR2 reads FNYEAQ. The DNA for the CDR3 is TGTGCCAGCAGCCCGGTCCAGGGTCTAGGTCAGCCCCAGCATTTT. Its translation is CASSPVQGLGQPQHF.

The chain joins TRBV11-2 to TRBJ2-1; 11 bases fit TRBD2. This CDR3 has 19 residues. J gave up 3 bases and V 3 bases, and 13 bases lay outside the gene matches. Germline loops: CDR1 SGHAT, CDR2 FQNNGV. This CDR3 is CASSFPRWGLAEIYNEQFF. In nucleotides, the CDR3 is TGTGCCAGCAGCTTCCCCCGTTGGGGACTAGCGGAGATCTACAATGAGCAGTTCTTC.

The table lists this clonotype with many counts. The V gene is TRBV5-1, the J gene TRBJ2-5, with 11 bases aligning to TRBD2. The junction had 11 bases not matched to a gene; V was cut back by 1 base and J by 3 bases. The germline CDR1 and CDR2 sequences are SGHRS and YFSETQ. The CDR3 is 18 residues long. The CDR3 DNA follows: TGCGCCAGCAGCTTGTCCCCTTCCGGGACTAGCGGAAAAGAGACCCAGTACTTC. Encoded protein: CASSLSPSGTSGKETQYF.

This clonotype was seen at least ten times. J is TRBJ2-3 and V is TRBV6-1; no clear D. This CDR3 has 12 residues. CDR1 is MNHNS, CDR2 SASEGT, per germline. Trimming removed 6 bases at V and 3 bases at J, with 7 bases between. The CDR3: CASRASTDTQYF. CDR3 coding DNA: TGTGCCAGCAGGGCCTCGACAGATACGCAGTATTTT.

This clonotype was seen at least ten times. Here the CDR3 DNA reads TGTGCCAGCAGTTACAACAGGGGGCTTACAGATACGCAGTATTTT. As protein: CASSYNRGLTDTQYF. The chain has TRBV6-6 and TRBJ2-3; 9 nucleotides agree with TRBD1. V trimming: 2 bases; J trimming: 3 bases; junction bases outside the gene matches: 3. CDR1 is MNHNY and CDR2 is SVGAGI in the germline V gene (reference sequence). The CDR3 runs 15 residues.

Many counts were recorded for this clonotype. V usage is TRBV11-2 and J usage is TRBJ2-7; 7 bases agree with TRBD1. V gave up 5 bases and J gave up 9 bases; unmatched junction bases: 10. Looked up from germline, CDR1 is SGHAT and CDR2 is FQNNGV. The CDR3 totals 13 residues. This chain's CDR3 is CASSATTGLGQYF. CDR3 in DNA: TGTGCCAGCAGCGCGACGACAGGGCTCGGGCAGTACTTC. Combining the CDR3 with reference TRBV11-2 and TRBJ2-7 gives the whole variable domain EAGVAQSPRYKIIEKRQSVAFWCNPISGHATLYWYQQILGQGPKLLIQFQNNGVVDDSQLPKDRFSAERLKGVDSTLKIQPAKLEDSAVYLCASSATTGLGQYFGPGTRLTVT.

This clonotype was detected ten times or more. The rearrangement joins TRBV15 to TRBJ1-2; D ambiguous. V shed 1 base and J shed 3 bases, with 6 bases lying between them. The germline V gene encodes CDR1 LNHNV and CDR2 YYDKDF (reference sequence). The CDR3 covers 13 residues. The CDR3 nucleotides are TGTGCCACCAGCAGAGGTACGGACTATGGCTACACCTTC. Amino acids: CATSRGTDYGYTF.

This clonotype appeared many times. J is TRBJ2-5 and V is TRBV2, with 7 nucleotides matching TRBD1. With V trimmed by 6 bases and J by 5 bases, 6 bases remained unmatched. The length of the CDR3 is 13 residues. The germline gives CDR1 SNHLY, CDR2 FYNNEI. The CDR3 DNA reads TGTGCCAGCAGGGAGACAGGGTCGGAGACCCAGTACTTC. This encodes CASRETGSETQYF.